A single sample gave rise to the 14 T cell receptor beta chains below, sequenced in a study of blood T cell repertoires in COVID-19. The method was immunoSEQ multiplex PCR; TCRdb's version includes in-frame clones alone and lacks a portion of them. This table holds more than 95,000 clones, about 80% found once. Sequencing used peripheral blood. These receptors were collected from a woman in her 50s with acute or convalescent COVID-19.

The chain has TRBV7-9 and TRBJ2-1; a possible D gene is TRBD2 (5 bases). V lost 6 bases, J lost 0 bases, and 9 bases lay in between. Germline V CDR1 and CDR2: SEHNR, FQNEAQ (reference sequence). The CDR3 consists of 14 residues. CDR3 DNA: TGTGCCAGCAGTACTAGTCTCTCCTACAATGAGCAGTTCTTC. Encoded protein: CASSTSLSYNEQFF. Full variable domain (remainder filled in from reference TRBV7-9 and TRBJ2-1): DTGVSQNPRHKITKRGQNVTFRCDPISEHNRLYWYRQTLGQGPEFLTYFQNEAQLEKSRLLSDRFSAERPKGSFSTLEIQRTEQGDSAMYLCASSTSLSYNEQFFGPGTRLTVL.

This chain connects TRBV15 to TRBJ1-2; D unresolved. Trimming removed 5 bases at V and 8 bases at J, with 18 bases between. This CDR3 region has 14 residues. CDR1 and CDR2 from the germline V gene are LNHNV and YYDKDF (reference sequence). The CDR3 reads CATSALRRVRGYTF. The CDR3 DNA sequence: TGTGCCACCAGCGCCCTCCGGCGGGTTAGAGGCTACACCTTC.

This clone appeared a single time. J is TRBJ2-7 and V is TRBV4-2; possibly TRBD1 for D (6 bases). V lost 1 base to trimming and J lost 2 bases, with 9 bases between them. CDR3 length: 14 amino acids. The germline V gene has CDR1 LGHNA and CDR2 YNFKEQ. CDR3 DNA sequence: TGTGCCAGCAGCCAAGGTTCAGGGGCCTACGAGCAGTACTTC. Protein product: CASSQGSGAYEQYF.

This clone was seen only once. This rearrangement joins TRBV5-1 to TRBJ1-4; 7 nucleotides line up with TRBD1. Germline values: CDR1 SGHRS, CDR2 YFSETQ. After removal of 1 base from V and 15 bases from J, the junction contained 12 bases not matched to a gene. The CDR3 covers 14 residues. This CDR3 reads CASSLSPSTGTVFF. The CDR3 coding sequence is TGCGCCAGCAGCTTGTCTCCCTCGACAGGGACGGTGTTTTTT.

The rearrangement joins TRBV4-1 to TRBJ2-7; TRBD2 agrees at 14 bases. After removal of 4 bases from V and 1 base from J, the junction contained 3 bases not matched to a gene. Looked up from germline, CDR1 is MGHRA and CDR2 is YSYEKL. The CDR3 is 16 amino acids. This CDR3 is CASSRLAGGPSYEQYF. CDR3 DNA: TGCGCCAGCAGCCGACTAGCGGGAGGGCCTTCCTACGAGCAGTACTTC.

The rearrangement joins TRBV27 to TRBJ2-7, with 10 bases aligning to TRBD2. V dropped 3 bases and J dropped 1; count of bases not matched to a gene: 6. The CDR3 totals 16 residues. CDR1 MNHEY and CDR2 SMNVEV come from the germline V gene (reference sequence). The CDR3 nucleotides are TGTGCCAGCAGTTTCCTAGGACTAGCGGAGTCCTACGAGCAGTACTTC. Its translation is CASSFLGLAESYEQYF.

The V and J genes are TRBV19 and TRBJ2-1; D is ambiguous. The CDR3 is made up of 14 amino acids. The germline V and J ends were trimmed by 1 base and 0 bases, with 4 bases remaining between them. CDR1 and CDR2 from the germline V gene are LNHDA and SQIVND (reference sequence). CDR3 sequence: CASSIGSSYNEQFF. CDR3 coding DNA: TGTGCCAGTAGTATAGGGAGCTCCTACAATGAGCAGTTCTTC.

The chain combines TRBV30 with TRBJ1-3, with unresolved D. CDR1 and CDR2 (germline): GTSNPN, SVGIG (reference sequence). The CDR3 has 17 residues. V was trimmed by 4 bases and J by 0 bases, leaving 19 bases between them. The CDR3 protein is CAWTKRGLLHSGNTIYF. In nucleotides, the CDR3 is TGTGCCTGGACCAAAAGAGGACTCCTGCACTCTGGAAACACCATATATTTT.

This clone was observed a few times. For the CDR3, the DNA is TGTGCCAGCTCGTCGGACAGGGCCAATGAGCAGTTCTTC. Amino acids: CASSSDRANEQFF. The gene calls are TRBV18 and TRBJ2-1; 8 positions match TRBD1. This CDR3 spans 13 amino acids. Germline V gene lookup returns CDR1 KGHSH and CDR2 LQKENI. Trimming took 6 bases from V and 6 from J; bases not matched to a gene: 4.

The chain employs TRBV11-2 and TRBJ2-5, with 8 bases fitting TRBD1. J lost 0 bases, V lost 2 bases, and 5 bases had no gene match. This CDR3 contains 16 residues. From germline, CDR1 is SGHAT and CDR2 FQNNGV. The chain's CDR3 is CASSLLPGGNQETQYF. CDR3 DNA: TGTGCCAGCAGCTTATTGCCAGGGGGCAACCAAGAGACCCAGTACTTC.

The sample holds a few counts of this clone. The chain joins TRBV29-1 to TRBJ1-1; TRBD1 might be the D (5 bases). The length of the CDR3 is 15 residues. V lost 5 bases and J lost 3, with 19 bases in between. Per the germline V gene, CDR1 is SQVTM and CDR2 is ANQGSEA. CDR3 DNA: TGCAGCGTTCGGGGGTTTCTGGGTGGAGACACTGAAGCTTTCTTT. This codes for CSVRGFLGGDTEAFF.

The chain links TRBV28 to TRBJ2-7, with TRBD2 matching over 8 bases. Germline V gene sequence: CDR1 MDHEN, CDR2 SYDVKM. V shed 7 bases and J 5 bases; nucleotides not matched to a gene: 10. This CDR3 has 14 amino acids. The CDR3 coding sequence is TGTGCCAGCACCCTCAGCGGGAGAAATGACGAGCAGTACTTC. This sequence encodes CASTLSGRNDEQYF.

The chain combines TRBV6-4 with TRBJ1-4, with 10 bases aligning to TRBD1. This CDR3 spans 18 amino acids. The germline V gene encodes CDR1 MRHNA and CDR2 SNTAGT. Germline trimming cut 4 bases from V and 1 base from J; bases unmatched to any gene: 9. The CDR3 DNA is TGTGCCAGCAGTGCGAGTCCCGGGACAGGGGTAACTAATGAAAAACTGTTTTTT. Protein sequence: CASSASPGTGVTNEKLFF.

V is TRBV5-1 and J is TRBJ2-7; 8 bases agree with TRBD1. The germline gives CDR1 SGHRS, CDR2 YFSETQ. Trimming removed 3 bases from V and 5 bases from J; junction bases left unmatched: 7. CDR3 length: 14 amino acids. The CDR3 coding sequence is TGCGCCAGCAGCTCTCGGACAGGGTCGGACGAGCAGTACTTC. Translation gives CASSSRTGSDEQYF.